This T cell receptor beta chain is from a study of CXCR3-negative and CXCR3-positive naive CD8 T cells (dated by TCRdb to between 2017 and 2020). As for the study more broadly: In total, roughly 140 million TRB reads were obtained, corresponding to roughly 1.5 +/- 0.3 million reads per library. The TRBV-TRBJ cluster analysis covered naive subsets from five or six donors and memory cells from 3 donors. Diversity and physicochemical repertoire analyses were performed on about ten donors pooled from two independent experiments. The full study reports these points: Repertoire diversity was comparably high in both naive subsets but much lower in memory CD8+ T cells. Similar TRBV-TRBJ usage was shown by naive CXCR3-negative and CXCR3-positive cells from the same donor, whereas distinct patterns were shown by memory cells. Because surface CD5, which is linked to self-reactivity in mice, was comparable between the naive subsets, TCR interaction strength was also inferred from the physicochemical properties of TRB CDR3s. Freshly isolated PBMCs were used for most assays because CXCR3 expression went down partially after cryopreservation. TRB CDR3s from CXCR3-positive naive cells showed higher hydrophobicity (lower Kidera factor 4), lower energy, and higher strength and volume indices than CXCR3-negative naive cells.

Each CD8+ T cell subset was flow-sorted in triplicate, with over 250,000 cells per subset placed directly into RLT lysis buffer. Naive CD8+ T cells were defined stringently as CD45RO-CCR7+CD27+CD95- to exclude memory contaminants. Using standard density gradient centrifugation, peripheral blood mononuclear cells were isolated from buffy coats. A FACSAria III was used to flow-sort naive CD8+ T cells into CXCR3-negative and CXCR3-positive populations. Total RNA was extracted from sorted cells using an RNeasy Mini Kit. The CDR3 starts with the cysteine, ends with the phenylalanine, and has 14 residues. The coding DNA is unavailable. CDR1 and CDR2 (SQVTM, ANQGSEA) derive from the germline V gene. This sample was sequenced with a NextSeq 550. The Human TCR Profiling Kit (MiLaboratory) was used to make UMI-labeled 5' RACE TRB cDNA libraries. The full amount of extracted RNA was used for cDNA synthesis, and the full amount of resulting cDNA was used for PCR amplification. Libraries were prepared in parallel with an identical number of PCR cycles. The source study handled its data this way. With a minimum of two reads required per UMI, MIGEC and MiXCR pulled out about 50,000 +/- 10,000 unique UMI-labeled TRB cDNA molecules from each library. Each library averaged 40,000 +/- 10,000 functional in-frame TRB CDR3 nucleotide clonotypes without stop codons. After downsampling to 5000 UMI-labeled TRB molecules per sample, diversity metrics, including normalized Shannon-Wiener and Chao1, were computed in VDJtools. VDJtools was used to calculate clonotype-size-weighted physicochemical properties of the central five CDR3 residues, namely interaction energy, strength, volume and Kidera factor 4. With the reads reprocessed by TCRdb, a single entry stands for each CDR3 protein sequence and no DNA is reported. The V and J calls were not made by the authors but by TCRdb's processing. The sample has tens of thousands of distinct CDR3 sequences on record. The ten largest make up more than 0.5% of the sample.

As regards this clonotype: Its cognate antigen has yet to be identified.

This sequence uses TRBV29-1 and TRBJ1-1. Sequencing was performed on naive CXCR3+ CD8+ T cells from blood. Reading the label with the study, this specimen's cell subset or site is: CD45RO-CCR7+CD27+CD95- naive CD8+ T cells expressing CXCR3 (TNR3+). The sequence came from a human donor in good health. Some clones in this sample may be carry-over from other donors' samples. The CDR3 region reads CSVEDGFVNTEAFF. Reference TRBV29-1 and TRBJ1-1 proteins supply the regions before and after the CDR3; the full variable domain is: SAVISQKPSRDICQRGTSLTIQCQVDSQVTMMFWYRQQPGQSLTLIATANQGSEATYESGFVIDKFPISRPNLTFSTLTVSNMSPEDSSIYLCSVEDGFVNTEAFFGQGTRLTVV.